This T cell receptor beta chain was profiled in a study of blood T cell repertoires in COVID-19. In the authors' methods: Amplification of reference gene primers provided the estimated nucleated cell counts. Clones were sequenced by immunoSEQ multiplex PCR, and TCRdb holds only the in-frame ones, with some missing. V and J calls and clone size are given by that table; D and trimming were obtained from the DNA. This table has around 200,000 clones, about 80% appearing once. Trimming at V came to 1 base and at J to 2 bases, leaving 2 bases not matched to a gene. The CDR3 covers 16 residues. In germline, CDR1 is LGHDT, CDR2 YNNKEL (reference sequence).

The sequence was obtained from a middle-aged woman with active or convalescent COVID-19. This chain links TRBV3-1 (or the pseudogene TRBV3-2) with TRBJ2-6; 7 bases match TRBD2. The sequencing sample was made of peripheral blood. This CDR3 is CASSQGGGAGANVLTF. As DNA, the CDR3 is TGTGCCAGCAGCCAAGGTGGGGGGGCTGGGGCCAACGTCCTGACTTTC.